The 26 T cell receptor beta chains in this list originate from one sample, sequenced in a study of shared clonotypes between healthy human individuals. Some clones are missing from TCRdb's copy, which holds only in-frame ones; the method was immunoSEQ multiplex PCR. Here the sample spans 2 million to 2.5 million clones, approximately 95% being singletons. The sample taken for sequencing was naive CD4+ T cells from PBMCs. Subset described: CD45RA+ positively selected. The receptors stem from a man aged 18 to 35 in good health. Some clones in this sample may be carry-over from other donors' samples.

The chain recombines TRBV6-5 with TRBJ2-3, with D perhaps matching TRBD2 (5 bases). Germline values: CDR1 MNHEY, CDR2 SVGAGI. The V gene lost 2 bases and the J gene lost 2 bases, with 14 bases spanning the gap. The CDR3 covers 16 residues. In DNA, the CDR3 is TGTGCCAGCAGTTACCTTTCGCGGGCCGACACAGATACGCAGTATTTT. Its translation: CASSYLSRADTDTQYF.

V usage is TRBV28 and J usage is TRBJ1-1; D not certain. This CDR3 is built from 14 residues. V was cut by 2 bases and J by 0 bases, with 7 bases left in between. Per germline, CDR1 MDHEN and CDR2 SYDVKM. DNA of the CDR3: TGTGCCAGCAGTTTAATGAGTTTGAACACTGAAGCTTTCTTT. Its translation: CASSLMSLNTEAFF.

The chain couples TRBV11-1 to TRBJ2-1; 9 bases are shared with TRBD2. CDR1 and CDR2 from the germline V gene are SGHAT and FQDESV (reference sequence). The trim removed 2 bases at V and 3 bases at J, leaving 8 bases unmatched. The CDR3 contains 17 residues. The CDR3 loop is CASSLKLAGASYNEQFF. CDR3 DNA sequence: TGTGCCAGCAGCTTAAAATTAGCGGGAGCGAGCTACAATGAGCAGTTCTTC.

The chain has TRBV11-1 and TRBJ1-1; D unresolved. The CDR3 has 13 residues. Trimming removed 6 bases from V and 1 base from J, with 9 bases in between. Per the germline V gene, CDR1 is SGHAT and CDR2 is FQDESV (reference sequence). CDR3 amino acids: CASSSGRNTEAFF. The CDR3 bases are TGTGCCAGCAGTAGCGGCAGGAACACTGAAGCTTTCTTT. Full variable domain (remainder filled in from reference TRBV11-1 and TRBJ1-1): EAEVAQSPRYKITEKSQAVAFWCDPISGHATLYWYRQILGQGPELLVQFQDESVVDDSQLPKDRFSAERLKGVDSTLKIQPAELGDSAMYLCASSSGRNTEAFFGQGTRLTVV.

The chain recombines TRBV7-9 with TRBJ2-2, with 12 positions matching TRBD2. The length of the CDR3 is 16 residues. After removal of 3 bases from V and 5 bases from J, the junction contained 4 bases not matched to a gene. Germline CDR1 is SEHNR and CDR2 is FQNEAQ (reference sequence). CDR3 bases: TGTGCCAGCAGCTTCCCTAGCGGGAGGGGTACCGGGGAGCTGTTTTTT. Protein: CASSFPSGRGTGELFF.

The chain combines TRBV6-5 with TRBJ1-5, with a possible D match to TRBD1 (6 bases). V dropped 8 bases and J dropped 0 bases, with 11 bases sitting between them. This CDR3 region has 14 residues. Germline V CDR1 and CDR2: MNHEY, SVGAGI. CDR3 protein: CASGRTVSNQPQHF. The CDR3 DNA reads TGTGCCAGCGGGCGGACAGTTAGCAATCAGCCCCAGCATTTT.

V usage is TRBV28 and J usage is TRBJ1-5; 8 bases line up with TRBD1. Germline CDR1 reads MDHEN; CDR2 reads SYDVKM. The length of the CDR3 is 15 residues. With 3 bases clipped from V and 6 bases from J, the junction kept 7 bases outside the gene matches. In DNA, the CDR3 is TGTGCCAGCAGTTTTCAGGCAGGGGGCCTTCAGCCCCAGCATTTT. Amino acid sequence: CASSFQAGGLQPQHF. Together with reference TRBV28 and TRBJ1-5, the CDR3 gives the full variable domain: DVKVTQSSRYLVKRTGEKVFLECVQDMDHENMFWYRQDPGLGLRLIYFSYDVKMKEKGDIPEGYSVSREKKERFSLILESASTNQTSMYLCASSFQAGGLQPQHFGDGTRLSIL.

The J gene is TRBJ2-6, the V gene TRBV7-2, with D possibly TRBD2 on 5 matching bases. Germline assignment: CDR1 SGHTA and CDR2 FQGNSA. Deletions cut 0 bases from V and 0 bases from J, with 12 bases between. The CDR3 loop spans 18 amino acids. The CDR3 reads CASSLARTSSSGANVLTF. In DNA form, the CDR3 reads TGTGCCAGCAGCTTAGCCCGGACTTCCAGCTCTGGGGCCAACGTCCTGACTTTC.

The CDR3 region is CASRRLAGSNEQFF. The CDR3 nucleotides read TGTGCCAGTCGGAGACTAGCGGGAAGCAATGAGCAGTTCTTC. This chain links TRBV28 with TRBJ2-1; 11 bases align to TRBD2. Unmatched junction bases numbered 7, after V lost 9 bases and J lost 6 bases. Germline loops: CDR1 MDHEN, CDR2 SYDVKM. The CDR3 length is 14 residues.

This clone was seen once. The genes are TRBV10-3 and TRBJ1-2, with 7 positions matching TRBD1. V was clipped by 6 bases and J by 4 bases; unmatched bases: 8. Germline V lookup: CDR1 ENHRY, CDR2 SYGVKD. There are 14 residues in the CDR3. CDR3 bases: TGTGCCATCAGCCTAGGGGGCGCGGGCTATGGCTACACCTTC. As protein: CAISLGGAGYGYTF.

The chain joins TRBV7-2 to TRBJ2-3; 7 bases match TRBD2. V shed 9 bases, J shed 4 bases, and the junction held 10 bases outside the gene matches. The germline V gene encodes CDR1 SGHTA and CDR2 FQGNSA. The CDR3 contains 14 residues. CDR3 DNA sequence: TGTGCCAGTTCCATGGGGAGGGACGCAGATACGCAGTATTTT. Protein: CASSMGRDADTQYF.

The DNA for the CDR3 is TGCGCCAGCAGCTCTGGGCGTCCCGACCATGAAGCTTTCTTT. It specifies CASSSGRPDHEAFF. J is TRBJ1-1 and V is TRBV5-1; D remains ambiguous. V was clipped by 3 bases and J by 7 bases, with 16 bases between them. This CDR3 has 14 amino acids. Germline CDR1 and CDR2: SGHRS and YFSETQ.

J is TRBJ1-4 and V is TRBV7-2; TRBD1 matches at 9 bases. Germline trimming cut 5 bases from V and 7 bases from J; bases unmatched to any gene: 8. The CDR3 has 15 amino acids. Germline V gives CDR1 SGHTA, CDR2 FQGNSA. CDR3 in DNA: TGTGCCAGCAGCCCCCAGGGACAGGGCACTGAAAAACTGTTTTTT. This sequence encodes CASSPQGQGTEKLFF.

This clone has only one observation. The rearrangement joins TRBV27 to TRBJ2-7, with 7 bases lining up with TRBD2. Trimming took 8 bases from V and 2 from J; bases not matched to a gene: 12. CDR3 length: 15 amino acids. CDR1 is MNHEY and CDR2 is SMNVEV in the germline V gene (reference sequence). The CDR3 loop is CASASGLAVTYEQYF. CDR3 DNA: TGTGCCAGCGCCAGTGGGCTAGCGGTAACCTACGAGCAGTACTTC.

The V call is TRBV5-1, the J call TRBJ2-1; 7 bases agree with TRBD1. The V gene end was trimmed by 3 bases and the J gene end by 2 bases; junction bases not matched to a gene: 5. Germline assignment: CDR1 SGHRS and CDR2 YFSETQ. This CDR3 contains 15 residues. The CDR3, as DNA: TGCGCCAGCAGCTCGGGACAGCCAGCCTACAATGAGCAGTTCTTC. As protein: CASSSGQPAYNEQFF.

This chain links TRBV7-3 with TRBJ2-1; TRBD2 is a possible D gene (5 bases). The CDR3 length is 13 residues. CDR1 is SGHTA and CDR2 is FQGTGA in the germline V gene. Trimming left V 3 bases short and J 8 bases short, with 11 bases between. The CDR3 protein is CASSFSGSHEQFF. The CDR3 nucleotides are TGTGCCAGCAGCTTTTCGGGATCCCATGAGCAGTTCTTC.

The V and J genes are TRBV28 and TRBJ2-7; 9 bases align to TRBD2. The CDR3 is 13 amino acids. CDR1 MDHEN and CDR2 SYDVKM come from the germline V gene. V lost 3 bases, J lost 5 bases, and 2 bases stayed unmatched. The CDR3 DNA reads TGTGCCAGCAGTTTTGGCGGGAGGGACGAGCAGTACTTC. Its protein product is CASSFGGRDEQYF.

Concerning this clone itself: Other DNA sequences in the sample encode the same CDR3. This chain uses TRBV18 with TRBJ2-2; perhaps TRBD2 as D (5 bases). V was cut by 1 base and J by 0 bases, with 6 bases left in between. The CDR3 covers 15 residues. Looked up from germline, CDR1 is KGHSH and CDR2 is LQKENI. CDR3 region: CASSPQGANTGELFF. Here the CDR3 DNA reads TGTGCCAGCTCACCACAGGGAGCGAACACCGGGGAGCTGTTTTTT.

The chain recombines TRBV5-4 with TRBJ2-1; D may be TRBD2 (6 bases). V gave up 3 bases and J gave up 9 bases, with 16 bases separating them. The CDR3 has 14 amino acids. Per the germline V gene, CDR1 is SGHNT and CDR2 is YYREEE (reference sequence). This CDR3 reads CASSSPLALSEQFF. The CDR3 DNA reads TGTGCCAGCAGCTCGCCACTAGCTTTGAGTGAGCAGTTCTTC.

The chain joins TRBV6-1 to TRBJ2-7, with no clear D. Germline CDR1 and CDR2: MNHNS and SASEGT. Trimming cost V 0 bases and J 0 bases, with 12 bases left between them. This CDR3 region has 16 residues. The CDR3 is CASSEAPGPVSYEQYF. CDR3 DNA sequence: TGTGCCAGCAGTGAAGCCCCAGGCCCGGTCTCCTACGAGCAGTACTTC.

Of note for this clone: Different DNA sequences within this sample yield the same CDR3. V is TRBV10-3 and J is TRBJ2-5, with TRBD2 as a possible D gene (5 bases). Germline V gene lookup returns CDR1 ENHRY and CDR2 SYGVKD. CDR3 length: 14 residues. V was clipped by 3 bases and J by 5 bases, with 13 bases between them. The DNA for the CDR3 is TGTGCCATCAGTGAATCGGGGAGAGGTGAGACCCAGTACTTC. This codes for CAISESGRGETQYF.

This sequence joins TRBV7-9 and TRBJ2-3; TRBD2 agrees at 11 bases. CDR3 size: 15 residues. CDR1 is SEHNR, CDR2 FQNEAQ, per germline (reference sequence). With V trimmed by 4 bases and J by 6 bases, 6 bases remained unmatched. The DNA of the CDR3 is TGTGCCAGCAGCTCCGTTAGCGGGAGGGTTGATACGCAGTATTTT. This translates into CASSSVSGRVDTQYF.

This chain uses TRBV11-2 with TRBJ2-2; tentative D call: TRBD1 (7 bases). Trimming shortened V by 3 bases and J by 2 bases, and 16 bases separated the two germline ends. Germline CDR1 and CDR2: SGHAT and FQNNGV. The CDR3 spans 17 residues. Written as DNA, the CDR3 is TGTGCCAGCAGCTTTGAGGAGGGGGCTTATAACACCGGGGAGCTGTTTTTT. It encodes CASSFEEGAYNTGELFF.

The chain joins TRBV6-5 to TRBJ1-2; the D is unclear. This CDR3 has 15 residues. V lost 6 bases and J 1 base, leaving 15 bases between the germline ends. Germline CDR1 and CDR2: MNHEY and SVGAGI. In DNA, the CDR3 is TGTGCCAGCAGCCCCCAACGGACGGGTAACTATGGCTACACCTTC. It encodes CASSPQRTGNYGYTF.

The chain uses TRBV6-1 and TRBJ1-5, with D possibly being TRBD1 (6 bases). The CDR3 loop spans 14 amino acids. The V gene's germline CDR1 is MNHNS and CDR2 SASEGT. V was cut by 0 bases and J by 6 bases, with 9 bases left in between. CDR3 amino acids: CASSEASGVQPQHF. The CDR3 bases are TGTGCCAGCAGTGAAGCGTCAGGGGTTCAGCCCCAGCATTTT.

The rearrangement joins TRBV7-2 to TRBJ2-2, with D unresolved. This CDR3 comprises 15 residues. V was shortened by 0 bases and J by 1 base, with 6 bases between the two germline ends. Germline assignment: CDR1 SGHTA and CDR2 FQGNSA. In DNA, the CDR3 is TGTGCCAGCAGCTTAGCCCCTATGAACACCGGGGAGCTGTTTTTT. Translation: CASSLAPMNTGELFF. Full variable domain (missing parts from reference TRBV7-2 and TRBJ2-2): GAGVSQSPSNKVTEKGKDVELRCDPISGHTALYWYRQSLGQGLEFLIYFQGNSAPDKSGLPSDRFSAERTGGSVSTLTIQRTQQEDSAVYLCASSLAPMNTGELFFGEGSRLTVL.